The entry that follows covers one T cell receptor (beta chain) sequence. The authors prepared UMI-labeled TRB cDNA libraries by 5' RACE. TCRdb reprocessed the 5' RACE reads and reports one entry per CDR3 protein, with no DNA. Its table records 150,000 or so distinct CDR3 sequences. The data are from a study of CXCR3-negative and CXCR3-positive naive CD8 T cells. The CDR3 totals 14 residues. The V gene's germline CDR1 is DFQATT and CDR2 SNEGSKA (reference sequence). This chain links TRBV20-1 with TRBJ2-7; with no DNA, the TCRdb D assignment of TRBD1 cannot be verified. The sequencing sample was made of naive CXCR3- CD8+ T cells from blood. Subset specified: CD45RO-CCR7+CD27+CD95- naive CD8+ T cells lacking CXCR3 (TNR3-). The sequence was obtained from a human donor in good health. Some clones in this sample may be carry-over from other donors' samples. The CDR3 sequence: CSARGRQGTYEQYF.